The 4 T cell receptor beta chains presented below share a single source sample, sequenced in a study of a mutant IDH1 vaccine in newly diagnosed glioma. Produced via immunoSEQ multiplex PCR; TCRdb's table is partial and in-frame only. In the table there are tens of thousands of clones, around 79% of which are singletons. Time point given: baseline, week 1 (first vaccination visit). Treatment: pre-vaccination baseline after standard-of-care therapy. The material was PBMCs, obtained from a glioma patient treated with radiotherapy, temozolomide or both. These receptors all stem from a man younger than 45 with glioma.

The sample holds one count of this clone. V gene TRBV7-2 combines with J gene TRBJ2-7; 8 bases are shared with TRBD2. CDR3 length: 15 amino acids. With V trimmed by 4 bases and J by 1 base, 6 bases remained unmatched. The germline V gene encodes CDR1 SGHTA and CDR2 FQGNSA. DNA for the CDR3: TGTGCCAGCAGCTCCCGTAGCGGGGAGTCCTACGAGCAGTACTTC. It is translated as CASSSRSGESYEQYF.

The chain has TRBV9 and TRBJ1-6; the D is unclear. The germline CDR1 and CDR2 sequences are SGDLS and YYNGEE. V gave up 4 bases and J gave up 5 bases, with 16 bases separating them. The CDR3 has 16 amino acids. The CDR3 nucleotides read TGTGCCAGCAGCTCCGGTCGAGGGCGAGATAATTCACCCCTCCACTTT. It encodes CASSSGRGRDNSPLHF.

This sequence joins TRBV5-1 and TRBJ1-1; D gene ambiguous. The CDR3 covers 14 residues. V was pared by 3 bases and J by 6 bases, with 15 bases between. Germline CDR1 and CDR2: SGHRS and YFSETQ. This CDR3 is CASSSGSVVAEAFF. CDR3 in DNA: TGCGCCAGCAGCTCCGGGTCGGTAGTGGCTGAAGCTTTCTTT.

The chain has TRBV7-2 and TRBJ2-5; the D gene is possibly TRBD1 (5 bases). V was pared by 0 bases and J by 0 bases, with 8 bases between. CDR3 length: 15 amino acids. Looked up from germline, CDR1 is SGHTA and CDR2 is FQGNSA. The DNA for the CDR3 is TGTGCCAGCAGCTTAGCGGGGCCGTACCAAGAGACCCAGTACTTC. It is translated as CASSLAGPYQETQYF. Complete variable domain (other parts from reference TRBV7-2 and TRBJ2-5): GAGVSQSPSNKVTEKGKDVELRCDPISGHTALYWYRQSLGQGLEFLIYFQGNSAPDKSGLPSDRFSAERTGGSVSTLTIQRTQQEDSAVYLCASSLAGPYQETQYFGPGTRLLVL.